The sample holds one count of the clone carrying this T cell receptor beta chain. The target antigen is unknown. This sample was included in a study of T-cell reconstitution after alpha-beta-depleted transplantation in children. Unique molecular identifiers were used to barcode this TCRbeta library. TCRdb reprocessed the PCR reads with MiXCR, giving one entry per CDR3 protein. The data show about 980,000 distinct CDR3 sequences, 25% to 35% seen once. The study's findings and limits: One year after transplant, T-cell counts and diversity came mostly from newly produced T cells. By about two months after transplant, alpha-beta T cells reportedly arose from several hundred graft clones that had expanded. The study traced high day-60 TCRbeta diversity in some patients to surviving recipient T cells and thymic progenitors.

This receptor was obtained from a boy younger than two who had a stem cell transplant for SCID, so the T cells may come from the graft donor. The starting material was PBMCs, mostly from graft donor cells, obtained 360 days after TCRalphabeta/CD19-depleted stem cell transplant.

The CDR3 loop is CASSLAGTSGGYNEQFF. CDR3 coding DNA: TGTGCCAGCAGCTTAGCAGGGACTAGCGGGGGATACAATGAGCAGTTCTTC. The genes are TRBV7-2 and TRBJ2-1, with 14 bases identical to TRBD2. CDR3 length: 17 residues. V was clipped by 0 bases and J by 4 bases; unmatched bases: 2. Germline lookup yields CDR1 SGHTA and CDR2 FQGNSA.